A single sample is the source of the 22 T cell receptor beta chains below, sequenced in a study of control samples from healthy donors and cancer patients. This table comes from immunoSEQ multiplex PCR, and its TCRdb copy is limited to in-frame clones, with some not included. The table includes over 100,000 clones, around 92% detected once. The sample was blood. The origin of the receptors is a woman aged 45-65 years in good health.

V usage is TRBV3-1 (or the pseudogene TRBV3-2) and J usage is TRBJ2-7; 16 bases line up with TRBD2. The CDR3 length is 17 residues. The germline V gene has CDR1 LGHDT and CDR2 YNNKEL (reference sequence). The trim removed 3 bases at V and 6 bases at J, leaving 8 bases unmatched. The CDR3 DNA reads as TGTGCCAGCAGCCAGGTACCGGGACTAGCGGGGGGGATCGAGCAGTACTTC. As protein: CASSQVPGLAGGIEQYF.

The chain combines TRBV7-2 with TRBJ2-7, with 8 bases fitting TRBD2. Germline V CDR1 and CDR2: SGHTA, FQGNSA. The J segment lost 3 bases and the V segment lost 1 base, leaving 11 bases of the junction unmatched. The CDR3 loop spans 17 amino acids. CDR3 amino acids: CASSLVAGGSKGYEQYF. In DNA form, the CDR3 reads TGTGCCAGCAGCTTAGTGGCGGGAGGATCCAAAGGCTACGAGCAGTACTTC.

J is TRBJ1-1 and V is TRBV28; 7 nucleotides line up with TRBD1. Per germline, CDR1 MDHEN and CDR2 SYDVKM. J gave up 7 bases and V 6 bases, and 11 bases lay outside the gene matches. The length of the CDR3 is 14 residues. The CDR3 loop is CASRDSGTDIEAFF. The DNA of the CDR3 is TGTGCCAGCAGAGACTCCGGGACAGATATTGAAGCTTTCTTT.

This clone was detected only once. The V and J genes are TRBV25-1 and TRBJ2-1; the D is unclear. The germline V gene has CDR1 MGHDK and CDR2 SYGVNS. This CDR3 region has 12 residues. Trimming pared 2 bases from V and 7 bases from J, leaving 6 bases between. DNA of the CDR3: TGTGCCAGCAGTGAACAGGTGAATGAGCAGTTCTTC. This translates into CASSEQVNEQFF. The full variable domain, completed using reference TRBV25-1 and TRBJ2-1, is EADIYQTPRYLVIGTGKKITLECSQTMGHDKMYWYQQDPGMELHLIHYSYGVNSTEKGDLSSESTVSRIRTEHFPLTLESARPSHTSQYLCASSEQVNEQFFGPGTRLTVL.

The chain combines TRBV24-1 with TRBJ1-1; possibly TRBD1 for D (5 bases). The V and J ends lost 2 bases and 1 base respectively, with 13 bases between them. This CDR3 is 16 amino acids long. The V gene's germline CDR1 is KGHDR and CDR2 SFDVKD. CDR3 sequence: CATSDSSRRGNTEAFF. Here the CDR3 DNA reads TGTGCCACCAGTGATTCTTCCCGGAGGGGGAACACTGAAGCTTTCTTT.

CDR3 DNA: TGTGCCAGCAGGGACAGGGGGAACACTGAAGCTTTCTTT. Its protein product is CASRDRGNTEAFF. J is TRBJ1-1 and V is TRBV2, with 9 bases that match TRBD1. The CDR3 is 13 amino acids. Germline V gene sequence: CDR1 SNHLY, CDR2 FYNNEI. V shed 6 bases and J 1 base; nucleotides not matched to a gene: 0.

The genes are TRBV11-2 and TRBJ2-2, with TRBD1 as a possible D gene (6 bases). CDR3 length: 16 amino acids. Germline V gene lookup returns CDR1 SGHAT and CDR2 FQNNGV. The CDR3 here is CALLVGARRGTGELFF. The CDR3 DNA sequence: TGTGCACTGCTAGTGGGGGCAAGGCGTGGCACCGGGGAGCTGTTTTTT. The full variable domain, with the rest looked up from reference TRBV11-2 and TRBJ2-2, is EAGVAQSPRYKIIEKRQSVAFWCNPISGHATLYWYQQILGQGPKLLIQFQNNGVVDDSQLPKDRFSAERLKGVDSTLKIQPAKLEDSAVYLCALLVGARRGTGELFFGEGSRLTVL.

The V call is TRBV2, the J call TRBJ2-1, with TRBD2 matching over 11 bases. CDR1 is SNHLY and CDR2 is FYNNEI in the germline V gene. The V segment lost 7 bases and the J segment 9 bases; nucleotides outside the gene matches: 8. CDR3 length: 14 residues. In nucleotides, the CDR3 is TGTGCCAGCATGAGGCTAGCGGGGGGCGGTGAGCAGTTCTTC. This codes for CASMRLAGGGEQFF.

This chain uses TRBV19 with TRBJ2-1; D call uncertain. Germline V gene data show CDR1 as LNHDA and CDR2 as SQIVND (reference sequence). The V end lost 2 bases, the J end lost 5 bases, and 10 bases lay between the germline ends. CDR3 length equals 14 residues. Written as DNA, the CDR3 is TGTGCCAGTAGTATATCTCACACCGACAATGAGCAGTTCTTC. Amino acids: CASSISHTDNEQFF.

The chain combines TRBV19 with TRBJ2-6, with D possibly being TRBD1 (6 bases). With 5 bases removed from V and 0 bases from J, the gap between germline ends came to 14 bases. From germline, CDR1 is LNHDA and CDR2 SQIVND (reference sequence). The CDR3 is made up of 17 amino acids. This CDR3 reads CASSFLGADSGANVLTF. CDR3 bases: TGTGCCAGTAGTTTTTTGGGGGCCGACTCTGGGGCCAACGTCCTGACTTTC.

The chain uses TRBV3-1 (or the pseudogene TRBV3-2) and TRBJ1-1, with a possible D match to TRBD1 (6 bases). Trimming left V 8 bases short and J 4 bases short, with 14 bases between. CDR3 length equals 13 residues. CDR1 is LGHDT and CDR2 is YNNKEL in the germline V gene (reference sequence). The CDR3 DNA is TGTGCCAGCCGGACAGAAGGGTTCACTGAAGCTTTCTTT. Amino acid sequence: CASRTEGFTEAFF.

The gene calls are TRBV6-5 and TRBJ1-1, with D hard to call. CDR3 length: 15 residues. V was trimmed by 2 bases and J by 0 bases, leaving 10 bases between them. In germline, CDR1 is MNHEY, CDR2 SVGAGI. DNA of the CDR3: TGTGCCAGCAGTTACACAGCCGGTATGAACACTGAAGCTTTCTTT. Amino acids: CASSYTAGMNTEAFF.

V usage is TRBV30 and J usage is TRBJ1-6; 8 nucleotides align to TRBD1. This CDR3 comprises 15 residues. Germline assignment: CDR1 GTSNPN and CDR2 SVGIG (reference sequence). Unmatched junction bases numbered 9, after V lost 4 bases and J lost 7 bases. CDR3 amino acids: CAWTTSGGLNSPLHF. The CDR3 region has the DNA TGTGCCTGGACCACTTCAGGGGGCCTGAATTCACCCCTCCACTTT.

The rearrangement joins TRBV30 to TRBJ1-6; TRBD1 agrees at 10 bases. V shed 5 bases, J shed 7 bases, and the junction held 2 bases outside the gene matches. This CDR3 is built from 13 residues. Germline V lookup: CDR1 GTSNPN, CDR2 SVGIG (reference sequence). The CDR3 loop is CAWGQGVNSPLHF. CDR3 bases: TGTGCCTGGGGACAGGGGGTGAATTCACCCCTCCACTTT.

The chain couples TRBV7-8 to TRBJ1-3; no definite D call. The CDR3 contains 16 residues. Germline V CDR1 and CDR2: SGHVS, FQNEAQ. Trimming left V 5 bases short and J 1 base short, with 15 bases between. CDR3 region: CASSLRAGWSGNTIYF. The CDR3 DNA reads TGTGCCAGCAGCCTTAGAGCGGGATGGTCTGGAAACACCATATATTTT. The full variable domain, completed using reference TRBV7-8 and TRBJ1-3, is GAGVSQSPRYKVAKRGQDVALRCDPISGHVSLFWYQQALGQGPEFLTYFQNEAQLDKSGLPSDRFFAERPEGSVSTLKIQRTQQEDSAVYLCASSLRAGWSGNTIYFGEGSWLTVV.

The sample holds a few counts of this clone. The genes are TRBV7-9 and TRBJ1-5; 10 bases map to TRBD1. Per germline, CDR1 SEHNR and CDR2 FQNEAQ (reference sequence). This CDR3 has 16 residues. J lost 7 bases, V lost 2 bases, and 8 bases had no gene match. The CDR3 DNA sequence: TGTGCCAGCAGCTTATGGGGACAGGGGATTCTCCAGCCCCAGCATTTT. This encodes CASSLWGQGILQPQHF.

The chain recombines TRBV7-8 with TRBJ2-5, with D uncertain. The germline V and J ends were trimmed by 1 base and 3 bases, with 6 bases remaining between them. This CDR3 region has 13 residues. The V gene's germline CDR1 is SGHVS and CDR2 FQNEAQ. The CDR3 region has the DNA TGTGCCAGCAGCTTAGAAAGGAAAGAGACCCAGTACTTC. It encodes CASSLERKETQYF.

This clone was picked up a small number of times. CDR3 nucleotides: TGTGCCAGCAGCGCAGGAGGCAATCAGCCCCAGCATTTT. It translates to CASSAGGNQPQHF. The chain joins TRBV9 to TRBJ1-5; D uncertain. Germline values: CDR1 SGDLS, CDR2 YYNGEE. The CDR3 contains 13 residues. V lost 3 bases and J 2 bases, leaving 6 bases between the germline ends. Full variable domain (rest looked up from reference TRBV9 and TRBJ1-5): DSGVTQTPKHLITATGQRVTLRCSPRSGDLSVYWYQQSLDQGLQFLIQYYNGEERAKGNILERFSAQQFPDLHSELNLSSLELGDSALYFCASSAGGNQPQHFGDGTRLSIL.

The CDR3 nucleotides are TGTGCCTGGAGACCATCGACAGGGAGAGGCTACACCTTC. Encoded protein: CAWRPSTGRGYTF. J is TRBJ1-2 and V is TRBV30; TRBD1 aligns across 7 bases. J lost 8 bases, V lost 3 bases, and 9 bases had no gene match. CDR3 length: 13 amino acids. Germline V lookup: CDR1 GTSNPN, CDR2 SVGIG (reference sequence).

The V and J genes are TRBV7-9 and TRBJ1-3; no clear D gene. The CDR3 length is 14 residues. Germline V gene lookup returns CDR1 SEHNR and CDR2 FQNEAQ (reference sequence). The V and J ends lost 1 base and 3 bases respectively, with 7 bases between them. The CDR3 DNA reads TGTGCCAGCAGCTTAGGTCAGGTTGGAAACACCATATATTTT. Translated, it gives CASSLGQVGNTIYF.

The chain links TRBV3-1 (or the pseudogene TRBV3-2) to TRBJ2-7, with a possible D match to TRBD1 (6 bases). V gave up 7 bases and J gave up 3 bases, with 16 bases separating them. Germline-derived CDR1 and CDR2 are LGHDT and YNNKEL (reference sequence). This CDR3 region has 14 residues. The CDR3 region has the DNA TGTGCCAGCACAATGGGCAGGGGAATCTACGAGCAGTACTTC. This sequence encodes CASTMGRGIYEQYF.

This rearrangement joins TRBV12-5 to TRBJ2-1; the D is unclear. This CDR3 contains 14 residues. Germline CDR1 and CDR2: LGHNT and FRNRAP. V was clipped by 3 bases and J by 4 bases, with 10 bases between them. Here the CDR3 reads CASGLWGGYNEQFF. CDR3 DNA: TGTGCTAGTGGTTTATGGGGTGGGTACAATGAGCAGTTCTTC.